What follows are 21 T cell receptor beta chains derived from one specimen sequenced in a study of CD8+CD57+ T cells in acquired aplastic anemia. Profiles of TCR beta VDJ and CDR3 were generated from a genomic DNA template. MiXCR, run by TCRdb on the reads, gives a single entry per CDR3 protein. The data contain about 190,000 distinct CDR3 sequences, roughly half of them singletons. The specimen sequenced was sorted CD4+, CD8+, or CD8+CD57+ T cells (not recorded which) from PBMCs. These receptors came from a human donor in good health, serving as a control.

V and J are TRBV10-3 and TRBJ1-1, with 9 bases aligning to TRBD1. Germline trimming cut 6 bases from V and 8 bases from J; bases unmatched to any gene: 4. From germline, CDR1 is ENHRY and CDR2 SYGVKD. The CDR3 extends over 12 amino acids. CDR3 in amino acids: CAIRGQGGEAFF. As DNA, the CDR3 is TGTGCCATCAGGGGACAGGGAGGGGAAGCTTTCTTT.

V and J are TRBV7-3 and TRBJ2-3; TRBD2 matches 10 bases. The CDR3 length is 18 residues. V lost 8 bases and J lost 2; bases outside the gene matches: 16. Germline V gene data show CDR1 as SGHTA and CDR2 as FQGTGA. The CDR3 reads CASSPPGGSGGSTDTQYF. CDR3 in DNA: TGTGCCAGCTCACCTCCCGGGGGTAGCGGGGGGTCCACAGATACGCAGTATTTT. The variable domain in full, with the rest retrieved from reference TRBV7-3 and TRBJ2-3, is GAGVSQTPSNKVTEKGKYVELRCDPISGHTALYWYRQSLGQGPEFLIYFQGTGAADDSGLPNDRFFAVRPEGSVSTLKIQRTERGDSAVYLCASSPPGGSGGSTDTQYFGPGTRLTVL.

This chain joins TRBV15 and TRBJ2-1, with 9 bases lining up with TRBD2. Germline loops: CDR1 LNHNV, CDR2 YYDKDF (reference sequence). There are 17 residues in the CDR3. V lost 3 bases to trimming and J lost 0 bases; unmatched junction nucleotides: 6. The CDR3 spells CATSRAFSGSSYNEQFF. CDR3 coding DNA: TGTGCCACCAGCAGGGCATTTAGCGGGAGCTCCTACAATGAGCAGTTCTTC. The full variable domain, in which reference TRBV15 and TRBJ2-1 provide the parts outside the CDR3, is DAMVIQNPRYQVTQFGKPVTLSCSQTLNHNVMYWYQQKSSQAPKLLFHYYDKDFNNEADTPDNFQSRRPNTSFCFLDIRSPGLGDTAMYLCATSRAFSGSSYNEQFFGPGTRLTVL.

Ten or more counts support this clonotype. V gene TRBV7-2 combines with J gene TRBJ2-1; TRBD2 matches 10 bases. Germline lookup yields CDR1 SGHTA and CDR2 FQGNSA. The CDR3 is 16 amino acids. V dropped 3 bases and J dropped 6; count of bases not matched to a gene: 8. CDR3 amino acids: CASSFRQVAGGNEQFF. CDR3 in DNA: TGTGCCAGCAGCTTCAGGCAAGTAGCGGGGGGCAATGAGCAGTTCTTC. The whole variable domain, remainder taken from reference TRBV7-2 and TRBJ2-1, is GAGVSQSPSNKVTEKGKDVELRCDPISGHTALYWYRQSLGQGLEFLIYFQGNSAPDKSGLPSDRFSAERTGGSVSTLTIQRTQQEDSAVYLCASSFRQVAGGNEQFFGPGTRLTVL.

This clonotype was detected many times. The chain is built from TRBV2 and TRBJ2-5, with a tentative D call TRBD2 (5 bases). Trimming removed 4 bases at V and 5 bases at J, with 5 bases between. Germline V lookup: CDR1 SNHLY, CDR2 FYNNEI. This CDR3 spans 11 amino acids. The CDR3 DNA reads TGTGCCAGCAGTGGGACTGAGACCCAGTACTTC. Protein: CASSGTETQYF.

At least ten counts were recorded for this clonotype. V is TRBV15 and J is TRBJ2-7; D gene ambiguous. The CDR3 is 16 amino acids. CDR1 LNHNV and CDR2 YYDKDF come from the germline V gene (reference sequence). Between the trimmed V and J ends, which lost 0 bases and 4 bases, there was a span of 16 bases. CDR3 bases: TGTGCCACCAGCAGAGAGGGCCCTGGCAGCATTTACGAGCAGTACTTC. The encoded protein is CATSREGPGSIYEQYF.

The chain employs TRBV7-9 and TRBJ2-3; D tentatively fits TRBD1 or TRBD2 (6 bases each). The CDR3 extends over 16 amino acids. Germline CDR1 SEHNR, CDR2 FQNEAQ (reference sequence). Trimming removed 6 bases from V and 2 bases from J, with 18 bases in between. The CDR3 DNA reads TGTGCCAGCAGGCGATCGGGGGCCTCCCCCACAGATACGCAGTATTTT. Protein product: CASRRSGASPTDTQYF.

The chain employs TRBV24-1 and TRBJ1-2, with 8 bases lining up with TRBD1. V shed 3 bases, J shed 6 bases, and the junction held 11 bases outside the gene matches. Per germline, CDR1 KGHDR and CDR2 SFDVKD. The CDR3 loop spans 16 amino acids. CDR3 coding DNA: TGTGCCACCAGTGATCCCAGGACAGGGACGGAGGATGGCTACACCTTC. Encoded protein: CATSDPRTGTEDGYTF.

This clonotype was picked up many times. The rearrangement links TRBV4-1 to TRBJ2-3; 8 bases line up with TRBD2. The CDR3 runs 16 residues. V shed 3 bases and J 1 base; nucleotides not matched to a gene: 6. Looked up from germline, CDR1 is MGHRA and CDR2 is YSYEKL. The CDR3 here is CASSQFRGGGTDTQYF. CDR3 nucleotide sequence: TGCGCCAGCAGCCAGTTTCGGGGGGGTGGCACAGATACGCAGTATTTT.

The CDR3 sequence is CASSEAGSYEQYV. CDR3 coding DNA: TGTGCCAGCAGTGAAGCTGGCTCCTACGAGCAGTACGTC. This chain joins TRBV10-3 and TRBJ2-7; no clear D gene. This CDR3 spans 13 amino acids. The germline CDR1 and CDR2 sequences are ENHRY and SYGVKD.

CDR3 sequence reads: CASSTGGSEGYTF. In DNA form, the CDR3 reads TGTGCCAGCAGCACTGGGGGGTCGGAAGGCTACACCTTC. V gene TRBV7-9 combines with J gene TRBJ1-2, with D possibly TRBD1 on 5 matching bases. V was pared by 5 bases and J by 8 bases, with 15 bases between. Germline CDR1 SEHNR, CDR2 FQNEAQ (reference sequence). CDR3 length: 13 amino acids.

This chain joins TRBV7-2 and TRBJ2-2; D is undetermined. There are 15 residues in the CDR3. V was shortened by 1 base and J by 1 base, with 7 bases between the two germline ends. Germline-derived CDR1 and CDR2 are SGHTA and FQGNSA. In DNA, the CDR3 is TGTGCCAGCAGCTTAGGTCGACGGAACACCGGGGAGCTGTTTTTT. It codes for CASSLGRRNTGELFF.

Many counts were recorded for this clonotype. J is TRBJ1-2 and V is TRBV14, with a weak D call TRBD1 (6 bases). The CDR3 loop spans 15 amino acids. The V end was cut by 0 bases, the J end by 7 bases, with 15 bases between. CDR1 is SGHDN, CDR2 FVKESK, per germline. CDR3 in amino acids: CASSQDLQGRGGYTF. The CDR3 DNA follows: TGTGCCAGCAGCCAAGATCTTCAGGGGAGGGGTGGCTACACCTTC.

This clonotype was observed many times. The V gene is TRBV6-5, the J gene TRBJ1-1; TRBD1 matches at 8 bases. The V and J ends lost 1 base and 6 bases, in that order; junction bases with no gene match: 16. The CDR3 contains 18 residues. Germline-derived CDR1 and CDR2 are MNHEY and SVGAGI. For the CDR3, the DNA is TGTGCCAGCAGTTACTTCGACAGGGGTTCGGTTCTGGACTCTGAAGCTTTCTTT. It specifies CASSYFDRGSVLDSEAFF.

This clonotype occurred many times. The CDR3 sequence is CASSLLAGGPRIQYF. The CDR3, as DNA: TGTGCCAGCAGTCTACTAGCGGGGGGGCCTCGCATTCAGTACTTC. The genes are TRBV7-2 and TRBJ2-4, with 13 bases aligning to TRBD2. There are 15 residues in the CDR3. Germline V gene lookup returns CDR1 SGHTA and CDR2 FQGNSA. Trimming at V came to 6 bases and at J to 9 bases, leaving 8 bases not matched to a gene.

In DNA, the CDR3 is TGCGCCAGCAGCTTGGCGACAGGGGGTATTTATGGCTACACCTTC. This translates into CASSLATGGIYGYTF. The V gene is TRBV5-1, the J gene TRBJ1-2, with TRBD1 matching 9 bases. With V trimmed by 0 bases and J by 5 bases, 5 bases remained unmatched. This CDR3 has 15 amino acids. Germline loops: CDR1 SGHRS, CDR2 YFSETQ.

This clonotype was counted between two and nine times. This chain uses TRBV7-8 with TRBJ2-1; 9 bases are shared with TRBD2. The germline V gene has CDR1 SGHVS and CDR2 FQNEAQ. V lost 7 bases and J lost 5; bases outside the gene matches: 6. CDR3 size: 14 residues. Here the CDR3 reads CASTRGLAHNEQFF. CDR3 DNA sequence: TGTGCCAGCACCCGGGGACTAGCCCACAATGAGCAGTTCTTC.

This clonotype was seen ten or more times. This chain links TRBV7-9 with TRBJ1-2; TRBD1 aligns across 8 bases. This CDR3 has 14 residues. The V segment lost 4 bases and the J segment 4 bases; nucleotides outside the gene matches: 5. CDR1 and CDR2 (germline): SEHNR, FQNEAQ (reference sequence). CDR3 loop: CASSSGQGPYGYTF. Here the CDR3 DNA reads TGTGCCAGCAGCTCTGGACAGGGACCCTATGGCTACACCTTC. The entire variable domain, with the rest obtained from reference TRBV7-9 and TRBJ1-2, is as follows: DTGVSQNPRHKITKRGQNVTFRCDPISEHNRLYWYRQTLGQGPEFLTYFQNEAQLEKSRLLSDRFSAERPKGSFSTLEIQRTEQGDSAMYLCASSSGQGPYGYTFGSGTRLTVV.

This sequence joins TRBV2 and TRBJ2-2; 11 nucleotides line up with TRBD2. Trimming at V came to 6 bases and at J to 2 bases, leaving 8 bases not matched to a gene. The CDR3 runs 17 residues. Germline V lookup: CDR1 SNHLY, CDR2 FYNNEI. CDR3 bases: TGTGCCAGCAGCCCAAGGACTAGCGGGCCCAACACCGGGGAGCTGTTTTTT. Translating gives CASSPRTSGPNTGELFF.

The V gene is TRBV29-1, the J gene TRBJ2-1; unclear D gene. Germline loops: CDR1 SQVTM, CDR2 ANQGSEA. The CDR3 has 11 amino acids. V was clipped by 2 bases and J by 7 bases, with 6 bases between them. The CDR3: CSVEQANEQFF. DNA for the CDR3: TGCAGCGTTGAACAGGCTAATGAGCAGTTCTTC.

The chain combines TRBV2 with TRBJ1-1; the match to TRBD1 covers 7 bases. With V trimmed by 11 bases and J by 0 bases, 12 bases remained unmatched. This CDR3 has 15 residues. The germline V gene has CDR1 SNHLY and CDR2 FYNNEI. Here the CDR3 reads CAVRGGLLMNTEAFF. For the CDR3, the DNA is TGTGCCGTACGAGGGGGCTTGCTCATGAACACTGAAGCTTTCTTT.